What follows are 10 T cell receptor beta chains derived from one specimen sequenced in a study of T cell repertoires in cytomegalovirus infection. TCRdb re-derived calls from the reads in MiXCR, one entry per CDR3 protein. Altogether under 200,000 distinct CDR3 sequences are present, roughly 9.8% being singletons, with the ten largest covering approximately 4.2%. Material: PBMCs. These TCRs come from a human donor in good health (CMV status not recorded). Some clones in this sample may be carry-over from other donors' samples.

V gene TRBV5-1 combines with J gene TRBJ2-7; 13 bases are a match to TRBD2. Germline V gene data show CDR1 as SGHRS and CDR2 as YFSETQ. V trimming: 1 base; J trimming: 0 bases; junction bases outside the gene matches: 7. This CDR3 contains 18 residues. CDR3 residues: CASSLRGTSGTSSYEQYF. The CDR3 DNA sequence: TGCGCCAGCAGCTTGCGTGGGACTAGCGGGACTAGCTCCTACGAGCAGTACTTC.

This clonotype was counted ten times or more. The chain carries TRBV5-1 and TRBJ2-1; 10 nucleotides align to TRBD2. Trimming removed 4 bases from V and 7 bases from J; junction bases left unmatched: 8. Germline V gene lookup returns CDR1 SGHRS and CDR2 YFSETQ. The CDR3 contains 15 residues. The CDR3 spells CASSQGLAQRNEQFF. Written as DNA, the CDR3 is TGCGCCAGCAGCCAGGGACTAGCGCAAAGGAATGAGCAGTTCTTC.

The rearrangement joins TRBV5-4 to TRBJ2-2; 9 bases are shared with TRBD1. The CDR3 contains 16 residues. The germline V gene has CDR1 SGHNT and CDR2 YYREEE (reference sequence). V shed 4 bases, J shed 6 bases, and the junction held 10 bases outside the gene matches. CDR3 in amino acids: CASSRGPGQGPGELFF. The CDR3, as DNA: TGTGCCAGCAGCAGAGGACCGGGACAGGGACCCGGGGAGCTGTTTTTT.

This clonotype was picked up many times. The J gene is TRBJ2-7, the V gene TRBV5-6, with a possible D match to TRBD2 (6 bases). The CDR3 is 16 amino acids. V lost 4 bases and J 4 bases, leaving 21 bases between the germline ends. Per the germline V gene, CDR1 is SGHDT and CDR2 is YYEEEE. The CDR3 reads CASSHTTLATHYEQYF. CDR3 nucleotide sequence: TGTGCCAGCAGCCATACGACTCTAGCGACTCATTACGAGCAGTACTTC.

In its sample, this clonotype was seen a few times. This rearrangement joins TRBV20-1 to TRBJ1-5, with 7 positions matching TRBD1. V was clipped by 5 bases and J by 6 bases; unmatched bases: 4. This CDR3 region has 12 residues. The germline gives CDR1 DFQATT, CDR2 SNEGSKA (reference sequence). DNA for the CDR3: TGCAGTGCTGAAGACAGGGTTCAGCCCCAGCATTTT. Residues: CSAEDRVQPQHF.

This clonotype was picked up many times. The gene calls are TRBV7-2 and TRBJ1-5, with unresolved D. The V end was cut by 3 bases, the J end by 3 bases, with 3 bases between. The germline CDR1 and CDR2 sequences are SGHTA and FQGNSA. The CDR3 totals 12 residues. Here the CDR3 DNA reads TGTGCCAGCAGCTTTGACAATCAGCCCCAGCATTTT. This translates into CASSFDNQPQHF.

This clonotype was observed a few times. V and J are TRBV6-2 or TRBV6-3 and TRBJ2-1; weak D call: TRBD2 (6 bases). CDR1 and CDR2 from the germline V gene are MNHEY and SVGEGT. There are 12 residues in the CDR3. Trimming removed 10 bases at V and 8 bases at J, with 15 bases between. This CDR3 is CAIQTSLDEQFF. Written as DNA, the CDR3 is TGTGCCATACAGACTAGTTTGGATGAGCAGTTCTTC.

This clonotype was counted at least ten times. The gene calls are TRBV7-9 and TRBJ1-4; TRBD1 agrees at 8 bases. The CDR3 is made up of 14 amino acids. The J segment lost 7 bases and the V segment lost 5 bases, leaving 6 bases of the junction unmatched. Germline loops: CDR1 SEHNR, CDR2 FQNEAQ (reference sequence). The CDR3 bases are TGTGCCAGCAGCAAGACAGGGGTTAGTGAAAAACTGTTTTTT. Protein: CASSKTGVSEKLFF.

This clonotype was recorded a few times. This CDR3 reads CASCLGWREETQYF. CDR3 nucleotide sequence: TGTGCCAGCTGCCTAGGTTGGCGGGAAGAGACCCAGTACTTC. The chain uses TRBV7-8 and TRBJ2-5; D is possibly TRBD2 (5 bases). Deletions cut 8 bases from V and 3 bases from J, with 16 bases between. Germline lookup yields CDR1 SGHVS and CDR2 FQNEAQ. The CDR3 has 14 residues.

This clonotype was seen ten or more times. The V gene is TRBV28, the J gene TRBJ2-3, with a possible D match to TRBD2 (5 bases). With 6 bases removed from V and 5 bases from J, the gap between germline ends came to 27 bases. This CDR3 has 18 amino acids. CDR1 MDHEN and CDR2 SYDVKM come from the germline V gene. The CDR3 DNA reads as TGTGCCAGCAGGACCCTCGGAGGCAAATCCTCGGAGATAGATACGCAGTATTTT. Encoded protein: CASRTLGGKSSEIDTQYF.